The 23 T cell receptor beta chains reported below all come from one sample, sequenced in a study of T-cell reconstitution after alpha-beta-depleted transplantation in children. Unique molecular identifiers were incorporated during preparation of the TCRbeta library. Each CDR3 protein is one row after TCRdb ran MiXCR on the PCR reads. The table includes approximately 200,000 distinct CDR3 sequences, just over 14% detected once. The sample in question was PBMCs from the stem cell graft donor, obtained from the stem cell graft. These receptors originate from a human donor who donated a stem cell graft to a child with acute lymphoblastic leukemia.

This chain joins TRBV20-1 and TRBJ2-3, with 10 bases fitting TRBD1. With 6 bases clipped from V and 3 bases from J, the junction kept 6 bases outside the gene matches. The CDR3 sequence is 14 residues long. The germline V gene has CDR1 DFQATT and CDR2 SNEGSKA (reference sequence). The CDR3 region has the DNA TGCAGTGCCCGGGACAGGGGCTGGACAGATACGCAGTATTTT. It yields the protein CSARDRGWTDTQYF.

This clonotype has at least ten counts. In DNA, the CDR3 is TGTGCCAGCAGCGAAAGGACAGGAGGGGAGACTGAAGCTTTCTTT. Translation gives CASSERTGGETEAFF. This chain uses TRBV7-9 with TRBJ1-1; 7 bases fit TRBD1. This CDR3 has 15 residues. Losses at the gene ends were 5 bases for V and 5 bases for J; bases not matched to a gene: 11. The germline gives CDR1 SEHNR, CDR2 FQNEAQ (reference sequence).

V and J are TRBV12-3 or TRBV12-4 and TRBJ2-1, with D unresolved. V was pared by 5 bases and J by 6 bases, with 11 bases between. CDR3 length: 13 amino acids. The CDR3 bases are TGTGCCAGCAGTCCGCGATCAACCAATGAGCAGTTCTTC. The encoded protein is CASSPRSTNEQFF.

In its sample, this clonotype was seen many times. The chain links TRBV18 to TRBJ1-2; D unresolved. Trimming took 0 bases from V and 7 from J, leaving 9 bases between them. The CDR3 totals 13 residues. From germline, CDR1 is KGHSH and CDR2 LQKENI. CDR3 DNA: TGTGCCAGCTCACCACCAAGACGGGTTGGCTACACCTTC. Protein product: CASSPPRRVGYTF.

V and J are TRBV5-1 and TRBJ2-1; 7 positions match TRBD2. The ends lost 4 bases at V and 9 bases at J; junction bases unmatched: 10. The CDR3 extends over 14 amino acids. Germline V gives CDR1 SGHRS, CDR2 YFSETQ. CDR3 region: CASSESGGGGEQFF. The CDR3 DNA sequence: TGCGCCAGCAGCGAGAGCGGTGGGGGGGGTGAGCAGTTCTTC.

The rearrangement links TRBV12-3 or TRBV12-4 to TRBJ2-2, with TRBD1 identical over 10 bases. The CDR3 runs to 16 residues. After removal of 6 bases from V and 0 bases from J, the junction contained 4 bases not matched to a gene. This chain's CDR3 is CASRLTGGANTGELFF. The CDR3 DNA reads TGTGCCAGCAGGCTGACAGGGGGCGCGAACACCGGGGAGCTGTTTTTT.

This clonotype was counted many times. CDR3 sequence: CSAFVYGYTF. The DNA of the CDR3 is TGCAGTGCGTTTGTCTATGGCTACACCTTC. V gene TRBV20-1 combines with J gene TRBJ1-2; D call uncertain. V lost 6 bases and J lost 4, with 6 bases in between. This CDR3 is 10 amino acids long. Germline-derived CDR1 and CDR2 are DFQATT and SNEGSKA (reference sequence).

This clonotype was recorded a few times. CDR3 region: CASTGVIQETQYF. CDR3 nucleotide sequence: TGCGCCTCCACGGGGGTGATTCAAGAGACCCAGTACTTC. The chain is built from TRBV5-1 and TRBJ2-5, with a possible D match to TRBD2 (6 bases). CDR3 length: 13 residues. The germline V gene encodes CDR1 SGHRS and CDR2 YFSETQ. Trimming left V 10 bases short and J 2 bases short, with 15 bases between.

This clonotype showed up many times. V and J are TRBV6-5 and TRBJ2-7; 8 bases fit TRBD2. The CDR3 is 18 residues long. Germline loops: CDR1 MNHEY, CDR2 SVGAGI. Trimming took 0 bases from V and 0 from J; bases not matched to a gene: 10. The CDR3: CASSYSNVRSGSSYEQYF. The CDR3 DNA reads TGTGCCAGCAGTTACTCGAACGTTCGCAGCGGGAGCTCCTACGAGCAGTACTTC.

The chain joins TRBV11-2 to TRBJ2-7; D not resolved. CDR1 is SGHAT and CDR2 is FQNNGV in the germline V gene. Trimming removed 5 bases from V and 7 bases from J, with 9 bases in between. The CDR3 contains 11 residues. The CDR3 coding sequence is TGTGCCAGCAGCATTAGTGAGGAGCAGTACTTC. This gives the protein CASSISEEQYF.

A word on this clonotype: This may be a read error: a much more frequent sequence differs by one nucleotide. The V gene is TRBV11-2, the J gene TRBJ2-2; the match to TRBD2 covers 16 bases. Germline values: CDR1 SGHAT, CDR2 FQNNGV. This CDR3 contains 19 residues. The CDR3 DNA is TGTGCCAACAGCTTCCCTCGTGGGACTAGCGGGAGGGAGGCCGGGGAGCTGTTTTTT. This codes for CANSFPRGTSGREAGELFF.

This clonotype was detected ten times or more. The chain uses TRBV5-5 and TRBJ1-2; D not certain. V gave up 3 bases and J gave up 0 bases, with 9 bases separating them. The V gene's germline CDR1 is SGHKS and CDR2 YYEKEE (reference sequence). There are 14 residues in the CDR3. The CDR3 reads CASSWTSANYGYTF. CDR3 DNA: TGTGCCAGCAGCTGGACTTCAGCTAACTATGGCTACACCTTC.

The chain joins TRBV29-1 to TRBJ2-3, with 9 positions matching TRBD1. Trimming cost V 7 bases and J 2 bases; bases outside gene matches: 1. The CDR3 has 12 amino acids. From germline, CDR1 is SQVTM and CDR2 ANQGSEA. This CDR3 reads CSGTGATDTQYF. In DNA form, the CDR3 reads TGCAGCGGGACAGGGGCCACAGATACGCAGTATTTT.

This clonotype appeared many times. The chain links TRBV20-1 to TRBJ2-3, with 9 bases fitting TRBD2. V shed 2 bases, J shed 6 bases, and the junction held 12 bases outside the gene matches. CDR1 and CDR2 (germline): DFQATT, SNEGSKA (reference sequence). The CDR3 has 16 residues. The CDR3 coding sequence is TGCAGTGCTAGAATTTTTAGCGGGAGACCGCCGGATACGCAGTATTTT. Protein product: CSARIFSGRPPDTQYF.

This clonotype was recorded many times. This sequence joins TRBV5-1 and TRBJ2-2; no clear D gene. Trimming left V 0 bases short and J 4 bases short, with 7 bases between. In germline, CDR1 is SGHRS, CDR2 YFSETQ. The CDR3 has 14 amino acids. Here the CDR3 DNA reads TGCGCCAGCAGCTTGGAAGGGTCCACCGGGGAGCTGTTTTTT. This gives the protein CASSLEGSTGELFF.

With regard to this clonotype: A much larger clonotype is one base distant, so this may be a read error. The chain is built from TRBV20-1 and TRBJ1-5, with D unresolved. Germline CDR1 reads DFQATT; CDR2 reads SNEGSKA (reference sequence). The CDR3 runs 15 residues. V was clipped by 5 bases and J by 0 bases, with 14 bases between them. For the CDR3, the DNA is TGCAGTGCTGGCGGCAGCGAGTATAGCAATCAGCCCCAGCATTTT. It specifies CSAGGSEYSNQPQHF.

Remarks on this clonotype: With a much larger clone just one base away, this may be a read error. The chain has TRBV5-1 and TRBJ2-7; 7 bases are shared with TRBD1. CDR3 length: 14 residues. The germline gives CDR1 SGHRS, CDR2 YFSETQ. CDR3 region: CSSSLQGPTGEQYF. The CDR3 DNA reads as TGCTCCAGCAGCTTACAGGGGCCAACGGGGGAGCAGTACTTC.

This rearrangement joins TRBV29-1 to TRBJ1-1; 7 nucleotides line up with TRBD1. The V gene end was trimmed by 5 bases and the J gene end by 1 base; junction bases not matched to a gene: 1. There are 12 residues in the CDR3. Per germline, CDR1 SQVTM and CDR2 ANQGSEA. CDR3 sequence: CSVHRGNTEAFF. As DNA, the CDR3 is TGCAGCGTTCACAGGGGGAACACTGAAGCTTTCTTT.

In its sample, this clonotype was seen many times. The rearrangement uses TRBV10-2 and TRBJ2-1, with D perhaps TRBD2 (6 bases). The CDR3 has 15 amino acids. With 4 bases removed from V and 6 bases from J, the gap between germline ends came to 16 bases. Per germline, CDR1 WSHSY and CDR2 SAAADI. CDR3 loop: CASSVGQGLGNEQFF. CDR3 in DNA: TGCGCCAGCAGTGTAGGGCAGGGACTCGGCAATGAGCAGTTCTTC.

The V and J genes are TRBV29-1 and TRBJ1-3; D call uncertain. V was trimmed by 0 bases and J by 2 bases, leaving 11 bases between them. Per germline, CDR1 SQVTM and CDR2 ANQGSEA. This CDR3 is built from 15 residues. CDR3 DNA sequence: TGCAGCGTTGAAGACTGGCAGGAGACTGGAAACACCATATATTTT. It specifies CSVEDWQETGNTIYF.

In its sample, this clonotype was seen many times. The chain joins TRBV11-3 to TRBJ2-2, with D possibly being TRBD2 (6 bases). The CDR3 length is 16 residues. V lost 4 bases to trimming and J lost 3 bases, with 15 bases between them. Germline V lookup: CDR1 SGHNT, CDR2 YENEEA. The DNA for the CDR3 is TGTGCCAGCAGCTCGGCGGGGCGAAGGGACACCGGGGAGCTGTTTTTT. The encoded protein is CASSSAGRRDTGELFF.

About this clonotype: Germline is not matched at one junction end, which may reflect a read error. The rearrangement uses TRBV24-1 and TRBJ2-4; D is perhaps TRBD1 or TRBD2 (5 bases each). Germline assignment: CDR1 KGHDR and CDR2 SFDVKD. This CDR3 spans 22 amino acids. The CDR3: CGTSDSDKRGPSAHLAKNIQYF. The CDR3 region has the DNA TGTGGCACCAGTGATTCCGATAAAAGGGGACCGTCAGCTCATTTAGCCAAAAACATTCAGTACTTC.

This clonotype was observed at least ten times. The rearrangement links TRBV14 to TRBJ1-4; D is perhaps TRBD1 (6 bases). V lost 1 base, J lost 10 bases, and 10 bases lay in between. The CDR3 extends over 13 amino acids. Germline V CDR1 and CDR2: SGHDN, FVKESK. In DNA, the CDR3 is TGTGCCAGCAGCCAAGTTCCGGGGGCAAAACTGTTTTTT. This sequence encodes CASSQVPGAKLFF. Together with reference TRBV14 and TRBJ1-4, the CDR3 gives the full variable domain: EAGVTQFPSHSVIEKGQTVTLRCDPISGHDNLYWYRRVMGKEIKFLLHFVKESKQDESGMPNNRFLAERTGGTYSTLKVQPAELEDSGVYFCASSQVPGAKLFFGSGTQLSVL.